This T cell receptor (beta chain) comes out of a study of CD8 T cells in ankylosing spondylitis. This clonotype has a count of ten or more. TCRdb passed the 5' RACE reads through MiXCR, listing each CDR3 protein once. The table shows around 210,000 distinct CDR3 sequences, with 8.2% occurring only once. Per the germline V gene, CDR1 is DFQATT and CDR2 is SNEGSKA (reference sequence). This CDR3 is 11 amino acids long. V was trimmed by 5 bases and J by 9 bases, leaving 13 bases between them. The sequence derives from a female donor with ankylosing spondylitis or in good health (not recorded which). The sequencing input was blood, either unsorted or a sorted T cell fraction (not recorded which). The chain couples TRBV20-1 to TRBJ1-1, with D possibly TRBD1 on 6 matching bases. CDR3: CSAGTGTKAFF. The CDR3 DNA follows: TGCAGTGCTGGTACAGGGACTAAAGCTTTCTTT.